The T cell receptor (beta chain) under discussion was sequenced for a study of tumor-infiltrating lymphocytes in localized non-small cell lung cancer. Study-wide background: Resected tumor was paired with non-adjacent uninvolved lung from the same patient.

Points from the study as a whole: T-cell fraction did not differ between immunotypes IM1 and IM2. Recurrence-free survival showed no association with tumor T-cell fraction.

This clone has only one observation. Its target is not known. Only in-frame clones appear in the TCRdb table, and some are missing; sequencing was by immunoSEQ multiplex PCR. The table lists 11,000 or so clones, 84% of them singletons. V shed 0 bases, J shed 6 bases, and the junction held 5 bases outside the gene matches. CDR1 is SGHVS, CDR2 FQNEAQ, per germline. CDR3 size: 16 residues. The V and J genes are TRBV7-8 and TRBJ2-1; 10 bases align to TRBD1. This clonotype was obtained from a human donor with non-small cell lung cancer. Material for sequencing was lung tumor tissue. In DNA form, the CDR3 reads TGTGCCAGCAGCTTAGCTAGACAGGGGGCAATCAATGAGCAGTTCTTC. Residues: CASSLARQGAINEQFF.